This T cell receptor (beta chain) was sequenced in a study of high-grade serous ovarian cancer treatment subgroups. The overall study: Each sample yielded on average about 7,000 unique TCR beta rearrangements from around 14,000 reads. Study-level results: Bulk tumor TCR sequencing gave no spatial information. Repertoire similarity ranged about 0.1 to 0.85 between tumors of one patient. CDR1 and CDR2 were left unanalyzed; analyses focused on CDR3.

Libraries were prepared by immunoSEQ multiplex PCR; TCRdb keeps only in-frame clonotypes and omits some of them. The sample consists of about 11,000 clones, 80% to 85% of them appearing once. The tumor samples were collected prior to definitive surgery or chemotherapy. Concerning this clone: Antigen: not known.

V shed 5 bases, J shed 8 bases, and the junction held 14 bases outside the gene matches. The CDR3 spans 15 residues. Germline V lookup: CDR1 MNHEY, CDR2 SMNVEV (reference sequence). The sample was tumor tissue. The clonotype comes from a human donor with high-grade serous ovarian cancer. The chain is built from TRBV27 and TRBJ1-1; 7 bases agree with TRBD1. The chain's CDR3 is CASSPLLGGDREAFF. The CDR3 nucleotides read TGTGCCAGCAGTCCCCTCCTCGGGGGGGACAGAGAAGCTTTCTTT.